This TCR beta chain originates from a study of Graves' ophthalmopathy and Graves' hyperthyroidism. The CDR3 is 16 residues long. Germline CDR1 is SGHTA and CDR2 is FQGTGA. Trimming left V 5 bases short and J 6 bases short, with 22 bases between. This clonotype has a count of ten or more. All donors with ophthalmopathy were recorded as having moderate-to-severe activity, CAS ≥3, NOSPECS ≥4 and a duration under 3 months. A roughly 9.7 ml volume of fresh peripheral blood provided the PBMCs. RNA transcripts were the template, and TCR beta CDR3 regions were amplified from them. The first round was an RT-PCR with HTBI primers, and the second round was a multiplex PCR. Via MiXCR, TCRdb re-called the multiplex PCR reads, giving one row per CDR3 protein. The sample lists over 450,000 distinct CDR3 sequences; 13% to 15% were seen once.

The TCR originated in a woman aged 25 to 39 with Graves' ophthalmopathy. Sequencing was carried out using blood. This chain uses TRBV7-3 with TRBJ1-1; no clear D gene. The CDR3 nucleotides read TGTGCCAGCAGCCTGGAACCGCCGGGAGGAGAAGCTGAAGCTTTCTTT. Protein: CASSLEPPGGEAEAFF.